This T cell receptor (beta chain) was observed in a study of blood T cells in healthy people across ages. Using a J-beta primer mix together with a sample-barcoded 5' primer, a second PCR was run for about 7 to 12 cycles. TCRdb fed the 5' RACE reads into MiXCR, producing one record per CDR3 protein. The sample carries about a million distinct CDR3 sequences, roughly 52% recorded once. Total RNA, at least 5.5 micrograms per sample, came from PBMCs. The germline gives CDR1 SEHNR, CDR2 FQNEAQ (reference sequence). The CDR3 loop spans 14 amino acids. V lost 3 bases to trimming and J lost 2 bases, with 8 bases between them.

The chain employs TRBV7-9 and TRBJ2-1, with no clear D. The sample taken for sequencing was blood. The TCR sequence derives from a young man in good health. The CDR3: CASSLVETYNEQFF. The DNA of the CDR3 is TGTGCCAGCAGCTTGGTAGAAACCTACAATGAGCAGTTCTTC.